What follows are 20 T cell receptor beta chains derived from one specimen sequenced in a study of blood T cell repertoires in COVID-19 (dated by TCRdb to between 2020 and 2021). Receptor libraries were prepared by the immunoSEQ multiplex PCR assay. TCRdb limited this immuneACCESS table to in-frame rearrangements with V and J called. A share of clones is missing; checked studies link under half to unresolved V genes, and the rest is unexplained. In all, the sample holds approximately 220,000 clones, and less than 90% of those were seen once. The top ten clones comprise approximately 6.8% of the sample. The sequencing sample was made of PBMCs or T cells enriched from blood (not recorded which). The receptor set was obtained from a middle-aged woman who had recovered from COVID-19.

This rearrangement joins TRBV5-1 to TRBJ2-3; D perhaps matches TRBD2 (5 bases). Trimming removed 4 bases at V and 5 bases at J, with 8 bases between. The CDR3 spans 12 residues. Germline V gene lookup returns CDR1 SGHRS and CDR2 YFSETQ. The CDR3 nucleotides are TGCGCCAGCAGCCGGGATGGAGATACGCAGTATTTT. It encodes CASSRDGDTQYF.

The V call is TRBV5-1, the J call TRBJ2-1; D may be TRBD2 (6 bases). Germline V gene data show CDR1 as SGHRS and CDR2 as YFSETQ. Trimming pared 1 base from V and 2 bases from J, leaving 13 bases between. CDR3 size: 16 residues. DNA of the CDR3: TGCGCCAGCAGCTTGTGGGGCGGGACGGCCTACAATGAGCAGTTCTTC. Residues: CASSLWGGTAYNEQFF. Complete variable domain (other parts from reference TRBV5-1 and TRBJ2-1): KAGVTQTPRYLIKTRGQQVTLSCSPISGHRSVSWYQQTPGQGLQFLFEYFSETQRNKGNFPGRFSGRQFSNSRSEMNVSTLELGDSALYLCASSLWGGTAYNEQFFGPGTRLTVL.

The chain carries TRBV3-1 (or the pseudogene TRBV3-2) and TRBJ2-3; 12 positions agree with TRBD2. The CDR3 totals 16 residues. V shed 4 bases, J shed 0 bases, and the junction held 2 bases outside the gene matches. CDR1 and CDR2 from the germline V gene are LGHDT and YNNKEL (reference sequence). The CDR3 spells CASSRTSGASTDTQYF. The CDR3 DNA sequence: TGTGCCAGCAGCCGGACTAGCGGGGCGAGCACAGATACGCAGTATTTT.

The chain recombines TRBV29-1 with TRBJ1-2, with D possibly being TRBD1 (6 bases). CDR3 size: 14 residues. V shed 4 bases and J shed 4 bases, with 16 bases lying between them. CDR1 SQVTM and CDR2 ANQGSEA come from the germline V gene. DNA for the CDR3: TGCAGCGTTGGAGGGGGTCAGGGAAGCTATGGCTACACCTTC. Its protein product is CSVGGGQGSYGYTF.

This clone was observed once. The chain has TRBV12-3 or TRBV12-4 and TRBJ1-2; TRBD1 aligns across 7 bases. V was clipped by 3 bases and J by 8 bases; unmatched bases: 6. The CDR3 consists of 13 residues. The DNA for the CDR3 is TGTGCCAGCAGTTTGGGAAGACAGGGCGGCTACACCTTC. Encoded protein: CASSLGRQGGYTF.

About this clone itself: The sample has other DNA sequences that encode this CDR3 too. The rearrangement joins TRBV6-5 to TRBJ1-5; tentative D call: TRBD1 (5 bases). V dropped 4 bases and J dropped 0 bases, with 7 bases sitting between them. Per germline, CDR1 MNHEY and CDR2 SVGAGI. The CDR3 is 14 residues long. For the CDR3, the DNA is TGTGCCAGCAGTTCAAGGGGTAGCAATCAGCCCCAGCATTTT. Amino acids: CASSSRGSNQPQHF.

The CDR3 here is CAISEPGNLAGAPDTQYF. The CDR3 DNA is TGTGCCATCAGTGAGCCCGGAAATCTAGCGGGGGCACCAGATACGCAGTATTTT. This chain connects TRBV10-3 to TRBJ2-3, with 10 bases matching TRBD2. CDR3 length: 18 amino acids. Trimming cost V 2 bases and J 4 bases; bases outside gene matches: 12. Per germline, CDR1 ENHRY and CDR2 SYGVKD.

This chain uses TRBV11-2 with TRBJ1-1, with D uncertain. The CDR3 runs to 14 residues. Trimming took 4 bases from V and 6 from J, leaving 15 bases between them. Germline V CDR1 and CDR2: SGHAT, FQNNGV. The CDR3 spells CASSSLRHRAEAFF. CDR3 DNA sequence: TGTGCCAGCAGCTCCTTAAGACACAGAGCTGAAGCTTTCTTT.

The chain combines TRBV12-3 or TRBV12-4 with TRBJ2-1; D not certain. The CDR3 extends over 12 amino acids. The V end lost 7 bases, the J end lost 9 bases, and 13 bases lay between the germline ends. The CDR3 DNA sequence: TGTGCCAGCAAACCTAGGAGAAGTGAGCAGTTCTTC. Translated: CASKPRRSEQFF.

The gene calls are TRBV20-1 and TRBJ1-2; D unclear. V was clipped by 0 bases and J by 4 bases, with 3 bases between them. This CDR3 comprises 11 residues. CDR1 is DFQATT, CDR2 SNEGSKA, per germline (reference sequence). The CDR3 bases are TGCAGTGCTAGAGATATCTATGGCTACACCTTC. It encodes CSARDIYGYTF.

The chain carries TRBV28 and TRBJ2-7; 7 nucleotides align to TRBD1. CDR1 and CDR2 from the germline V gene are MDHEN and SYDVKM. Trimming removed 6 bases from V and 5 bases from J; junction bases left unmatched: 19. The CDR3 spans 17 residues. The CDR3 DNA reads TGTGCCAGCAGCATAGGGGTGACAGGGCTGGTCACAGACGAGCAGTACTTC. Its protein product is CASSIGVTGLVTDEQYF.

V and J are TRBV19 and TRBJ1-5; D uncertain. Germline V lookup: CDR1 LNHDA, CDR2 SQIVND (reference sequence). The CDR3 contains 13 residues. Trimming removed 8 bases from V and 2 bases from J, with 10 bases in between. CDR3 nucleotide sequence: TGTGCCAGTCGGCAGGATCGCAATCAGCCCCAGCATTTT. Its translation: CASRQDRNQPQHF.

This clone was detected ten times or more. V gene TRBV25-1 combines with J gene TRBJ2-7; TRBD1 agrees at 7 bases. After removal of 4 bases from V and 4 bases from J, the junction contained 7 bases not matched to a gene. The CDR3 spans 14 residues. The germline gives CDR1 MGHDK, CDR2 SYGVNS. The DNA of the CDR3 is TGTGCCAGCAGTGGGGGGACAGACAATTACGAGCAGTACTTC. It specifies CASSGGTDNYEQYF.

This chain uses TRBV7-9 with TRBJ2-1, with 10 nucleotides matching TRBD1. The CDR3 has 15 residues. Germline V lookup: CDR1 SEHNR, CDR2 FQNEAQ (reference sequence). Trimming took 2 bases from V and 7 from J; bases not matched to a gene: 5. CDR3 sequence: CASSLRTGGSNEQFF. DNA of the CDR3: TGTGCCAGCAGCTTAAGGACAGGGGGGTCAAATGAGCAGTTCTTC.

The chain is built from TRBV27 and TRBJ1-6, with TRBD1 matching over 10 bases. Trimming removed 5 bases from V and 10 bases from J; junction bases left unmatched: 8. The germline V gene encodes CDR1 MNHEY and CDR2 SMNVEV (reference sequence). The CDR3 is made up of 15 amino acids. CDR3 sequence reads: CASSKRGTGDSPLHF. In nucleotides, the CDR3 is TGTGCCAGCAGTAAGAGGGGGACAGGGGACTCACCCCTCCACTTT.

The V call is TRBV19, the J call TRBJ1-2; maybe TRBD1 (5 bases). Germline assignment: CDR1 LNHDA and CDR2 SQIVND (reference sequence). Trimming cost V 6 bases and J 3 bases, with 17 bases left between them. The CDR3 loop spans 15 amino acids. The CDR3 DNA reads TGTGCCAGTAGGCGGGATGGAGGGGCTGACTATGGCTACACCTTC. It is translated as CASRRDGGADYGYTF.

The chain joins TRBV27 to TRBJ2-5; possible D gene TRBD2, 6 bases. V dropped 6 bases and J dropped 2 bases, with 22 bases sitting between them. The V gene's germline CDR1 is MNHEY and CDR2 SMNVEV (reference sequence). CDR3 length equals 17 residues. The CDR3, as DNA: TGTGCCAGCAGCCGAACGCTAGCGTCATACCAACAAGAGACCCAGTACTTC. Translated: CASSRTLASYQQETQYF.

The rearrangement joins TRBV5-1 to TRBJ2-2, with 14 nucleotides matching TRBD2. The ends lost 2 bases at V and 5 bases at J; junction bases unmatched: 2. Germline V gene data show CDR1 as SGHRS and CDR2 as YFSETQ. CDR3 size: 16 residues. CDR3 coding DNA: TGCGCCAGCAGCTTCAGGACTAGCGGGAGGACCGGGGAGCTGTTTTTT. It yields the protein CASSFRTSGRTGELFF.

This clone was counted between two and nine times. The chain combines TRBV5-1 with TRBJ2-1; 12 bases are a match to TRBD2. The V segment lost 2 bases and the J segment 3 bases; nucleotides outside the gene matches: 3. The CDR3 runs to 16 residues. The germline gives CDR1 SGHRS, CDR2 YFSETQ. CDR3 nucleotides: TGCGCCAGCAGCTTACTAGCGGGAGGTCACTACAATGAGCAGTTCTTC. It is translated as CASSLLAGGHYNEQFF. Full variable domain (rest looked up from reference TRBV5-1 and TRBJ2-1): KAGVTQTPRYLIKTRGQQVTLSCSPISGHRSVSWYQQTPGQGLQFLFEYFSETQRNKGNFPGRFSGRQFSNSRSEMNVSTLELGDSALYLCASSLLAGGHYNEQFFGPGTRLTVL.

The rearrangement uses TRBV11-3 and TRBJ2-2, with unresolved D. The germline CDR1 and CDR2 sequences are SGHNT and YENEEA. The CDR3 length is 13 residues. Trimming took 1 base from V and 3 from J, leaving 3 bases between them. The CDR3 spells CASSLVDTGELFF. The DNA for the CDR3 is TGTGCCAGCAGCTTAGTAGACACCGGGGAGCTGTTTTTT. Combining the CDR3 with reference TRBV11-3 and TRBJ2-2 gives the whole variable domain EAGVVQSPRYKIIEKKQPVAFWCNPISGHNTLYWYLQNLGQGPELLIRYENEEAVDDSQLPKDRFSAERLKGVDSTLKIQPAELGDSAVYLCASSLVDTGELFFGEGSRLTVL.